The TCR beta chain under discussion was sequenced for a study of CD8 T cells in ankylosing spondylitis. Each CDR3 protein gets one entry after TCRdb re-called the 5' RACE reads with MiXCR. The sample includes hundreds of thousands of distinct CDR3 sequences, about a fifth of them seen just once. V shed 8 bases, J shed 8 bases, and the junction held 9 bases outside the gene matches. The CDR3 runs to 13 residues. The germline V gene has CDR1 LNHDA and CDR2 SQIVND (reference sequence). Findings of the study overall: Disease-associated clonotypes exhibited CD8+ identity and were relatively infrequent in peripheral blood. In reactive arthritis synovial fluid and blood, some motif variants had been reported before. Significant enrichment of disease-linked clones was reported in matched ankylosing spondylitis synovial fluid. A TCR beta motif of eight or nine highly homologous variants seemed to mark ankylosing spondylitis blood.

This clonotype appeared many times. Its antigen remains unidentified. V is TRBV19 and J is TRBJ2-1, with 7 bases identical to TRBD1. The sample taken for sequencing was blood, either unsorted or a sorted T cell fraction (not recorded which). The receptor was isolated from a female donor with ankylosing spondylitis or in good health (not recorded which). In DNA, the CDR3 is TGTGCCAGTGGGAAGACAGGGTACCATGAGCAGTTCTTC. Translating it yields CASGKTGYHEQFF.